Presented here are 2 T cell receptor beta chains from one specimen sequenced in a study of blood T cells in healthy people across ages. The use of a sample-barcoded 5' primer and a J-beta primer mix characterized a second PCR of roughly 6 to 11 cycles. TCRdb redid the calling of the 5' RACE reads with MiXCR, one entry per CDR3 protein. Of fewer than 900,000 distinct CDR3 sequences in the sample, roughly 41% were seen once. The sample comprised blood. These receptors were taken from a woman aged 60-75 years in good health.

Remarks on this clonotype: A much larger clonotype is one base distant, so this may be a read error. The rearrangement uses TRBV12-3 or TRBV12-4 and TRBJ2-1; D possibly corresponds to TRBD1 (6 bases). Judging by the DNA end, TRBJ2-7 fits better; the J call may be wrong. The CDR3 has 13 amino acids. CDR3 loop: CASSLGSGVEQYF. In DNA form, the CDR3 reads TGTGCCAGCAGTTTGGGTTCAGGGGTTGAGCAGTACTTC.

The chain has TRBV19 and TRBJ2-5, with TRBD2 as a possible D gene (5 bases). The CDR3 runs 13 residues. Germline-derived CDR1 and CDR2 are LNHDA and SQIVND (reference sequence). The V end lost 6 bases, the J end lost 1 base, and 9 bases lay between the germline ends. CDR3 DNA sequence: TGTGCCAGTAGCGGGGTATTCCAAGAGACCCAGTACTTC. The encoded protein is CASSGVFQETQYF.